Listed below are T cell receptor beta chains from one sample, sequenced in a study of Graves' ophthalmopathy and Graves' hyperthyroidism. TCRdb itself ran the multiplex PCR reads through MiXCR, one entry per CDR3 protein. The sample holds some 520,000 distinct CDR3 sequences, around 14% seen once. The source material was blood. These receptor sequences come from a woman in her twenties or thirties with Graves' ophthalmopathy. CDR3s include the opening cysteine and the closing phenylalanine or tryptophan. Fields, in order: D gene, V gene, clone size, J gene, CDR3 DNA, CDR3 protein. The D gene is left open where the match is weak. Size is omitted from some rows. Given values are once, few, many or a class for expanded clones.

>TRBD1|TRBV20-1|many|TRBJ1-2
TGCAGTGCTCTACCGACAGGGAGAGTTAGTGGCTACACCTTC
CSALPTGRVSGYTF
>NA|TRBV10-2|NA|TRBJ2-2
TGCGCCAGCAGTTTCGGAGTAGCCGGGGAGCTGTTTTTT
CASSFGVAGELFF
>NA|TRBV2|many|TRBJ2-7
TGTGCCAGCAGTGAATGGGTCCGGGGCAGGCTAGCTTCCTACGAGCAGTACTTC
CASSEWVRGRLASYEQYF
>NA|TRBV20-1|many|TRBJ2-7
TGCAGTGCTAGAGATGTAACTAGTTCTTACGAGCAGTACTTC
CSARDVTSSYEQYF
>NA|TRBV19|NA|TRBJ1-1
TGTGCCAGTAGTATGGGACAAACTGAAGCTTTCTTT
CASSMGQTEAFF
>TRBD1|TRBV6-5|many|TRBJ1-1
TGTGCCAGCAGTTACAACAGGGGGCGGGAGAACACTGAAGCTTTCTTT
CASSYNRGRENTEAFF
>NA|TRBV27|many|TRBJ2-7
TGTGCCAGCAGTTCCCGAGGATACTCCTACGAGCAGTACTTC
CASSSRGYSYEQYF
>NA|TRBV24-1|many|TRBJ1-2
TGTGCCACCAGTTTCGAGGACTACTATGGCTACACCTTC
CATSFEDYYGYTF
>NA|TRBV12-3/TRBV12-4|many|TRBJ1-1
TGTGCCAGCAGTCGAGGGGGGTACACTGAAGCTTTCTTT
CASSRGGYTEAFF
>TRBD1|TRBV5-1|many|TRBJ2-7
TGCGCCAGCAGTAAAGGGGACAGAGCCAACTACGAGCAGTACTTC
CASSKGDRANYEQYF
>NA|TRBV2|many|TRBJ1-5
TGTGCCAGCAGTGATTTCAGATGGGGTAGCAATCAGCCCCAGCATTTT
CASSDFRWGSNQPQHF
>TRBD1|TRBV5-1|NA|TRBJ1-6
TGCGCCAGCAGCTTGGGGGACAGAGATAATTCACCCCTCCACTTT
CASSLGDRDNSPLHF
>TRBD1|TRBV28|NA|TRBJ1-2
TGTGCCAGCAGTTACCTTGACAGGGGCGCATCTGGCTACACCTTC
CASSYLDRGASGYTF
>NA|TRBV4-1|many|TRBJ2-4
TGCGCCAGCAAGTATAACTTCGGGGCCAAAAACATTCAGTACTTC
CASKYNFGAKNIQYF